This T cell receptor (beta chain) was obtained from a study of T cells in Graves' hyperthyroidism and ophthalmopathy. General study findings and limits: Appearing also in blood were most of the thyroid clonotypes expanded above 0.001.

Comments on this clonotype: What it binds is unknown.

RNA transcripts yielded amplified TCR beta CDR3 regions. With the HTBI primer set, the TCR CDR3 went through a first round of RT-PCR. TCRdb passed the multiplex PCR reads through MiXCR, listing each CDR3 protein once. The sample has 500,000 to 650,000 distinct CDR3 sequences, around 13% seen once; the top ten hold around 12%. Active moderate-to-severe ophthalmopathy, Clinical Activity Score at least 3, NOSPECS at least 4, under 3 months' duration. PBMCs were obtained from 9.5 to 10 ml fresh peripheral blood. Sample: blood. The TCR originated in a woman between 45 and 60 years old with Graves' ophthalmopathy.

DNA for the CDR3: TGTGCCAGCAGTTTATCACCCGGCGGGAGACCAATAACCTACGAGCAGTACTTC. Protein sequence: CASSLSPGGRPITYEQYF. The V and J genes are TRBV27 and TRBJ2-7; 7 nucleotides agree with TRBD2. The CDR3 consists of 18 residues. J gave up 2 bases and V 0 bases, and 13 bases lay outside the gene matches. Germline lookup yields CDR1 MNHEY and CDR2 SMNVEV (reference sequence).